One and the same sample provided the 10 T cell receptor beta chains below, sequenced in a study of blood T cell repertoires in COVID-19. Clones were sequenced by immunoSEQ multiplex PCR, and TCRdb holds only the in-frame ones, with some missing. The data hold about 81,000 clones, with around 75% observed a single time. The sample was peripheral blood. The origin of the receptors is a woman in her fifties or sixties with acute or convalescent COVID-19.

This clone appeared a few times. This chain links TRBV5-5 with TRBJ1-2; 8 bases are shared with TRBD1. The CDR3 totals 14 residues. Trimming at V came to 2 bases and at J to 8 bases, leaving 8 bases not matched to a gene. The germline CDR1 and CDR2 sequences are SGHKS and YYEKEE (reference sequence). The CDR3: CASSFGRGQGGYTF. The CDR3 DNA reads TGTGCCAGCAGCTTCGGCAGGGGGCAAGGCGGCTACACCTTC.

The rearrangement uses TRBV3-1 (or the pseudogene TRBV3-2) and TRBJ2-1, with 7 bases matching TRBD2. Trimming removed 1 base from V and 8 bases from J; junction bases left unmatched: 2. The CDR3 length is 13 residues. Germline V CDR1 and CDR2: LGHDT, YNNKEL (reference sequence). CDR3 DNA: TGTGCCAGCAGCCAAGGGACTAGAGATGAGCAGTTCTTC. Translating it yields CASSQGTRDEQFF.

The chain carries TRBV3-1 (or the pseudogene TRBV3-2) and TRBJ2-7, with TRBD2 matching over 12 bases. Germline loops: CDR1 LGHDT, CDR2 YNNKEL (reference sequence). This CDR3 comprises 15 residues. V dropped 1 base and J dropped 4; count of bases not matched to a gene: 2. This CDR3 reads CASSQGTSGVYEQYF. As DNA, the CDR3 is TGTGCCAGCAGCCAAGGGACTAGCGGGGTATACGAGCAGTACTTC.

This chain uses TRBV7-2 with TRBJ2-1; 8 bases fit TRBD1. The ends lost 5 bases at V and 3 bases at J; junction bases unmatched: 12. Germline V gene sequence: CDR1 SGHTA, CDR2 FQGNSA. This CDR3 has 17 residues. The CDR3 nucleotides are TGTGCCAGCAGCCCCTCAAGCCAGGGGGCTTTCTACAATGAGCAGTTCTTC. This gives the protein CASSPSSQGAFYNEQFF.

The CDR3: CASSLYLAGKDTQYF. The CDR3 nucleotides read TGTGCCAGCAGTTTATATCTAGCGGGGAAAGATACGCAGTATTTT. The chain links TRBV27 to TRBJ2-3, with 9 nucleotides matching TRBD2. This CDR3 contains 15 residues. Germline-derived CDR1 and CDR2 are MNHEY and SMNVEV (reference sequence). Losses at the gene ends were 1 base for V and 5 bases for J; bases not matched to a gene: 4.

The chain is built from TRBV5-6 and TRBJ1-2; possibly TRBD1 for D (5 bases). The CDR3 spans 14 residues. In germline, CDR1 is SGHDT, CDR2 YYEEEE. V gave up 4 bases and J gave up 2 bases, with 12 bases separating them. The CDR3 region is CASSPGGGNYGYTF. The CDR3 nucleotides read TGTGCCAGCAGCCCTGGGGGAGGGAACTATGGCTACACCTTC.

CDR3 DNA: TGTGCCAGCAGCTTAGACGGGGCTAACTATGGCTACACCTTC. This codes for CASSLDGANYGYTF. The chain is built from TRBV7-9 and TRBJ1-2; D call uncertain. The germline gives CDR1 SEHNR, CDR2 FQNEAQ (reference sequence). The CDR3 length is 14 residues. Trimming removed 1 base from V and 0 bases from J, with 6 bases in between.

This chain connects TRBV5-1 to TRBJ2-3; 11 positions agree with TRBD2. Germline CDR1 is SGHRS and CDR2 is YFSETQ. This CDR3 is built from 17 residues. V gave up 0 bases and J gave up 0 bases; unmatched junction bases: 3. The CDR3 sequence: CASSLALAGGSTDTQYF. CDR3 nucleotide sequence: TGCGCCAGCAGCTTGGCTCTAGCGGGGGGCAGCACAGATACGCAGTATTTT.

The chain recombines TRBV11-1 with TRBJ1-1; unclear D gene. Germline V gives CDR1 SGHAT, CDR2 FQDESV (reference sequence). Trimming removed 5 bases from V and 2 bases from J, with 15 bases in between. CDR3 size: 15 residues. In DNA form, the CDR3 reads TGTGCCAGCAGCCCTTCTACAGAGGGAAACACTGAAGCTTTCTTT. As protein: CASSPSTEGNTEAFF.

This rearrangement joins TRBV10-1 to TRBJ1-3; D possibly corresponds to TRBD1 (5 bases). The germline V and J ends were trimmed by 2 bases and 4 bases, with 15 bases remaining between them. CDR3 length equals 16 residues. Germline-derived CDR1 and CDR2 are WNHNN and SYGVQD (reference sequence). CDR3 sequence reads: CASSERQGAGGNTIYF. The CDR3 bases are TGCGCCAGCAGTGAGAGACAAGGGGCGGGGGGAAACACCATATATTTT.